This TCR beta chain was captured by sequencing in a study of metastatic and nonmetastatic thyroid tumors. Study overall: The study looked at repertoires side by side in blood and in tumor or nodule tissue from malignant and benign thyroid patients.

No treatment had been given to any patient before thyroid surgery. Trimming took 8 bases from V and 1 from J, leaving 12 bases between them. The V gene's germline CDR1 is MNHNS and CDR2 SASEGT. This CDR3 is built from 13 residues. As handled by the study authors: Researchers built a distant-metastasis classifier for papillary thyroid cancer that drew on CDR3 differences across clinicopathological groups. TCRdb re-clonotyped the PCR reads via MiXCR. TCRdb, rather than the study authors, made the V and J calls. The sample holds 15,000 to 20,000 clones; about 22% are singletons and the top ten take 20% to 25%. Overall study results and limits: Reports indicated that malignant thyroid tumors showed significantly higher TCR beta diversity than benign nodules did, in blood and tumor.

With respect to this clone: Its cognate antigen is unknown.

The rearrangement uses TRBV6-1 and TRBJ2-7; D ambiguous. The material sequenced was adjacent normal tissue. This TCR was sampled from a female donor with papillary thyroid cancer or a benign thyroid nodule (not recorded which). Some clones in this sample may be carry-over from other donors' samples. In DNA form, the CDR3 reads TGTGCCAGCGAGCCCTCTTGGTCCTACGAGCAGTACTTC. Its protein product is CASEPSWSYEQYF.